This T cell receptor (beta chain) was found in a study of CD8+ T cells in alopecia areata. Treatment indicated: oral pan-JAK inhibitor, 5-10 mg twice daily. General observations from the study: It was lesional scalp, especially alopecia totalis/universalis, that showed higher clonality than normal scalp. Throughout tofacitinib, many expanded lesional clones continued to persist in scalp and blood.

The germline V gene encodes CDR1 MNHEY and CDR2 SVGAGI. The V and J ends lost 8 bases and 0 bases respectively, with 11 bases between them. This CDR3 has 14 amino acids. Reverse transcription of extracted RNA yielded cDNA, which provided the sequencing template. Data came from immunoSEQ multiplex PCR; TCRdb stores just in-frame clones and leaves some out. The table shows 160,000 or so clones, with about 54% occurring only once. On this clone: What it binds is unknown.

Material: CD4+ T cells sorted from blood, obtained between weeks 55 and 65, from a patient treated with tofacitinib. This clonotype was sampled from a human donor with alopecia areata. J is TRBJ2-1 and V is TRBV6-5; D remains ambiguous. CDR3 coding DNA: TGTGCCAGCGGTTTACCGAGCTCCTACAATGAGCAGTTCTTC. This sequence encodes CASGLPSSYNEQFF.